This paragraph reports one TCR beta chain. The clone's antigen remains unknown. Within one base of it there is no much larger clone, and no base qualities were kept. The data belong to a study of CD8 T cells in ankylosing spondylitis (dated by TCRdb to 2017 to 2019). Context from the whole study: T cell receptor beta repertoires were profiled in healthy donors and ankylosing spondylitis patients so that disease-linked TCR variants could be found. The whole study cohort included about a hundred healthy donors and around 25 ankylosing spondylitis patients. Samples of peripheral blood were taken, and for ankylosing spondylitis patients, synovial fluid was collected as well. Overall study outcomes, separate from this receptor: Some TCR beta motif variants had previously been reported in synovial fluid and blood of reactive arthritis patients, which suggested common disease-initiation mechanisms. The disease-linked clones were reported as significantly enriched in matched synovial fluid samples from ankylosing spondylitis patients. A TCR beta motif made up of several highly homologous amino acid variants appeared to be characteristic of blood from ankylosing spondylitis patients. A CD8+ phenotype was shown by the disease-linked clones, which were found at relatively low frequencies in peripheral blood.

The reads were generated on an Illumina HiSeq 2500. TCR beta libraries were prepared by quantitative 5'-RACE with molecular barcodes. The authors' analysis ran thus. A new computational method, built on a probabilistic model of VDJ rearrangement, was used to identify disease-linked TCR variants. TCRdb applied fastp at Q25 and MiXCR to the public reads, then kept only in-frame beta chains. Here each entry gathers all rows of one CDR3 protein and keeps the most common genes and DNA. The V and J calls come from TCRdb's annotation, not from the publication. The sample includes 220,000 or so distinct CDR3 sequences, with approximately 20% observed a single time. The ten largest account for about 42% of the sample. V lost 3 bases and J lost 0 bases; the stretch between them is 10 bases long. The CDR3 goes from the cysteine to the phenylalanine over 15 residues. The retained sequence is limited to the CDR3, 45 bases, with the frame set at the first base. Sequences MNHEY (CDR1) and SMNVEV (CDR2) are obtained from the germline V gene (reference sequence).

This sequence was found in a male donor with ankylosing spondylitis. Sequenced sample: blood, either unsorted or a sorted T cell fraction (not recorded which). This chain is built from TRBV27 and TRBJ2-3; the D gene is unclear. The base sequence is TGTGCCAGCAGTTTCCAAGCCGCCAGCACAGATACGCAGTATTTT. Translated, it reads CASSFQAASTDTQYF.